This record looks at one T cell receptor beta chain sequence and its context. Its antigen is not identified. One entry per CDR3 protein results from TCRdb running MiXCR on the PCR reads. This table has approximately 630,000 distinct CDR3 sequences, roughly 25% appearing once. Naive CD8 T cells were sorted as CD8+CD4-CCR7+CD45RA+. This record comes from a study of molecular identifiers for immune sequencing clone quantification. Findings of the study overall: Clones with over 20 RNA copies captured over 99% of effector molecules but under 1% of naive ones. Sizes of clones that are highly expanded could be underestimated (if identical TCR molecules share a barcode).

Germline loops: CDR1 SEHNR, CDR2 FQNEAQ (reference sequence). Trimming left V 5 bases short and J 6 bases short, with 22 bases between. The CDR3 length is 16 residues. V usage is TRBV7-9 and J usage is TRBJ1-2, with D unclear. The sequenced sample was naive CD8+ T cells from blood, with Jurkat cell RNA spiked in. The sample's subset: FACS-sorted CD8+CD4-CCR7+CD45RA+ naive T cells. The receptor's source is a human donor in good health. Some libraries in this study had Jurkat cell RNA spiked in. This CDR3 reads CASSHLHLEGVDGYTF. For the CDR3, the DNA is TGTGCCAGCAGCCACCTTCATCTGGAGGGAGTGGATGGCTACACCTTC.